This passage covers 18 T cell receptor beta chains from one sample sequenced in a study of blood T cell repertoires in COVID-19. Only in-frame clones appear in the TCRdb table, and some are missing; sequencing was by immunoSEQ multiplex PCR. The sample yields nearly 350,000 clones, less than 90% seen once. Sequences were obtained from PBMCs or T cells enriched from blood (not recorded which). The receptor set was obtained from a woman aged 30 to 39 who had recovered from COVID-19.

CDR3 sequence: CASSQRTGRETQYF. Here the CDR3 DNA reads TGTGCCAGCAGCCAAAGGACAGGACGAGAGACCCAGTACTTC. J is TRBJ2-5 and V is TRBV14; TRBD1 agrees at 7 bases. The CDR3 runs to 14 residues. With 2 bases clipped from V and 4 bases from J, the junction kept 4 bases outside the gene matches. From germline, CDR1 is SGHDN and CDR2 FVKESK.

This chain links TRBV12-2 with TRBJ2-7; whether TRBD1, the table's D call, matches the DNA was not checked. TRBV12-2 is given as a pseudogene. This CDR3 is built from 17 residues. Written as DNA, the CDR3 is TGTGCAAGTCGCTTAGTGCCCTCGACAGGGGAGCCCTCCGAGCAGTACTTC. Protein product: CASRLVPSTGEPSEQYF.

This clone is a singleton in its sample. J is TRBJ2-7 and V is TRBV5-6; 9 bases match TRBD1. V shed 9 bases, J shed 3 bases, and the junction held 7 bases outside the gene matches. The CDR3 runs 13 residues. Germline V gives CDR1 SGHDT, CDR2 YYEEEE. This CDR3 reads CATSGTGFYEQYF. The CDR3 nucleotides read TGTGCCACCTCCGGGACAGGGTTCTACGAGCAGTACTTC. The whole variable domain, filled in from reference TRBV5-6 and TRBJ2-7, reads DAGVTQSPTHLIKTRGQQVTLRCSPKSGHDTVSWYQQALGQGPQFIFQYYEEEERQRGNFPDRFSGHQFPNYSSELNVNALLLGDSALYLCATSGTGFYEQYFGPGTRLTVT.

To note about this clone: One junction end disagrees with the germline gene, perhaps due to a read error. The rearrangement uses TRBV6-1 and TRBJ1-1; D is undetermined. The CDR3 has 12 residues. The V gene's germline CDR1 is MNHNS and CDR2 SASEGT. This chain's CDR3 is CASSELGLRSLF. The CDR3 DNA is TGTGCCAGCAGTGAATTAGGCCTTAGGAGCCTCTTT.

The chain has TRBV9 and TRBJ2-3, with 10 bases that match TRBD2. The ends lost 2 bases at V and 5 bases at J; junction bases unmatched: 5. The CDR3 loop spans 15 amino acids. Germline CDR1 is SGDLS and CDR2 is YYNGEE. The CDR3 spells CASSVLAGVGDTQYF. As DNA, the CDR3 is TGTGCCAGCAGCGTCCTAGCGGGGGTGGGAGATACGCAGTATTTT.

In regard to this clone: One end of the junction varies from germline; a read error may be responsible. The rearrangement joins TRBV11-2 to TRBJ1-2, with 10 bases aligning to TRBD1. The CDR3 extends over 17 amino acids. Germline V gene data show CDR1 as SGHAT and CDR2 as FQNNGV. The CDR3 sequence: CASRLDLGDRGNYGYTF. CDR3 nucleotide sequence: TGTGCCAGCAGATTAGATCTTGGGGACAGGGGTAACTATGGCTACACCTTC.

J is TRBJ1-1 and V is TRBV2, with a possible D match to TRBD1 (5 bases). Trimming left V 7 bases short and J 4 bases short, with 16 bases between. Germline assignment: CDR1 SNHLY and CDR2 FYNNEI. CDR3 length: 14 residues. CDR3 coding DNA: TGTGCCAGCAAGTTCGGACATCAGGGCACTGAAGCTTTCTTT. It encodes CASKFGHQGTEAFF.

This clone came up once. Here the CDR3 reads CASSIDRQGIDQPQHF. CDR3 DNA: TGTGCCAGTAGTATAGATCGCCAGGGAATCGATCAGCCCCAGCATTTT. The genes are TRBV19 and TRBJ1-5; tentative D call: TRBD1 (5 bases). Germline V lookup: CDR1 LNHDA, CDR2 SQIVND (reference sequence). V was pared by 0 bases and J by 5 bases, with 14 bases between. This CDR3 comprises 16 residues.

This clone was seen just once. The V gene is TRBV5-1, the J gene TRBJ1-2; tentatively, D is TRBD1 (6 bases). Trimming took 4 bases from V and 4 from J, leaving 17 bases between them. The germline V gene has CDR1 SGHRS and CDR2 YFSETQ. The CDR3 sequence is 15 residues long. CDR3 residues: CASSPRTDTFYGYTF. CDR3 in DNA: TGCGCCAGCAGCCCGCGGACAGACACATTCTATGGCTACACCTTC.

The CDR3 region is CASSQPPRTERGNTIYF. In DNA, the CDR3 is TGCGCCAGCAGTCAACCGCCGAGGACAGAAAGGGGAAACACCATATATTTT. The V and J genes are TRBV23-1 and TRBJ1-3; weak D call: TRBD1 (6 bases). TRBV23-1 is assigned to the ORF class and has an uncertain function. V was pared by 2 bases and J by 4 bases, with 18 bases between. This CDR3 comprises 17 residues.

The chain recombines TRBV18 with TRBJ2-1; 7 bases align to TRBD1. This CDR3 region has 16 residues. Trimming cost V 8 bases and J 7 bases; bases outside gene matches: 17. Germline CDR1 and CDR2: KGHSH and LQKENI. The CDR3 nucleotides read TGTGCCAGCCACTCCCCCGGAAGGGGGCATAATAATGAGCAGTTCTTC. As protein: CASHSPGRGHNNEQFF. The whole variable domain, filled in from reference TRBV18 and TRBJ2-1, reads NAGVMQNPRHLVRRRGQEARLRCSPMKGHSHVYWYRQLPEEGLKFMVYLQKENIIDESGMPKERFSAEFPKEGPSILRIQQVVRGDSAAYFCASHSPGRGHNNEQFFGPGTRLTVL.

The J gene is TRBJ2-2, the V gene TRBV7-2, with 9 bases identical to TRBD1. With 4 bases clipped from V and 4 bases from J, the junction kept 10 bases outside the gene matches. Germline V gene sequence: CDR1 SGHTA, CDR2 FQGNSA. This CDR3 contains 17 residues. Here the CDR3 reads CASSSRPGTGRTGELFF. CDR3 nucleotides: TGTGCCAGCAGCTCGCGACCCGGGACAGGGCGCACCGGGGAGCTGTTTTTT.

Written as DNA, the CDR3 is TGTGCCAGCAGCTTAGTCAGCGGGGGGGCCTACAATGAGCAGTTCTTC. Its translation is CASSLVSGGAYNEQFF. The genes are TRBV11-2 and TRBJ2-1; 10 nucleotides line up with TRBD2. Germline values: CDR1 SGHAT, CDR2 FQNNGV. Losses at the gene ends were 1 base for V and 2 bases for J; bases not matched to a gene: 2. The CDR3 runs to 16 residues.

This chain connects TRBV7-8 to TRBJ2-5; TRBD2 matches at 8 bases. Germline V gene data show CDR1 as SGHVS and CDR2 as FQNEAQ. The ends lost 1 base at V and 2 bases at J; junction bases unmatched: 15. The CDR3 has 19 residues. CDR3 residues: CASSLVRVRTSTNQETQYF. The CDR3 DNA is TGTGCCAGCAGCTTAGTTCGAGTTCGGACTAGCACCAATCAAGAGACCCAGTACTTC.

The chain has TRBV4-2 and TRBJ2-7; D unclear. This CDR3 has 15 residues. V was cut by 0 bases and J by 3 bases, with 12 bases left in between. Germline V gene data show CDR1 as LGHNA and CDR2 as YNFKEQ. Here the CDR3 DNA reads TGTGCCAGCAGCCAAGAGGCTTGGGCTAACTACGAGCAGTACTTC. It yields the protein CASSQEAWANYEQYF.

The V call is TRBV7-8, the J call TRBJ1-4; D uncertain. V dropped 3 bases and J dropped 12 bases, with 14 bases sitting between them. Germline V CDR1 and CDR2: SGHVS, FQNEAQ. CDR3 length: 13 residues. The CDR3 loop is CASSLRSGWELFF. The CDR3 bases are TGTGCCAGCAGCTTGAGGTCGGGGTGGGAACTGTTTTTT.

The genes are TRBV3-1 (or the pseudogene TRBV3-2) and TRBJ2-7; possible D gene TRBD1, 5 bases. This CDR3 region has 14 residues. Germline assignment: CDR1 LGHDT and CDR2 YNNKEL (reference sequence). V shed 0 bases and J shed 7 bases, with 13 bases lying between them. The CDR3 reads CASSQDQMGREQYF. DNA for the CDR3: TGTGCCAGCAGCCAAGATCAGATGGGGCGAGAGCAGTACTTC.

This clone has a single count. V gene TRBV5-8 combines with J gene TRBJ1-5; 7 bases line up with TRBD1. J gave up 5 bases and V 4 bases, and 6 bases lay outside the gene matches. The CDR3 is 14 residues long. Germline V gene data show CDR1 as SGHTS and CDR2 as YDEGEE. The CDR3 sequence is CASSHRQGYQPQHF. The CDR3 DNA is TGTGCCAGCAGCCACAGACAGGGTTATCAGCCCCAGCATTTT.